This T cell receptor (beta chain) was captured by sequencing in a study of PD-L1 blockade in urothelial cancer. Study background: At 6 weeks and at 3 weeks (second dose) after treatment start, blood was analyzed.

Trimming shortened V by 0 bases and J by 0 bases, and 9 bases separated the two germline ends. CDR3 size: 15 residues. Germline-derived CDR1 and CDR2 are LGHNA and YNFKEQ. Stated time point: peripheral blood 6 weeks after treatment start. Method: immunoSEQ multiplex PCR; TCRdb's copy keeps in-frame clones and lacks some. Found here are roughly 45,000 clones, 83% of them singletons; the top ten hold over 12%. The sequences come from PBMCs, collected around atezolizumab (anti-PD-L1) treatment. This receptor was taken from a man in his 60s with urothelial cancer. The gene calls are TRBV4-2 and TRBJ2-7; tentative D call: TRBD1 (6 bases). The CDR3 loop reads CASSQDQGNSYEQYF. The CDR3 region has the DNA TGTGCCAGCAGCCAAGATCAGGGGAACTCCTACGAGCAGTACTTC.